This TCR beta chain was captured in a study of beta chain features in type 1 diabetes. In the case of this clone: The antigen is unknown.

Findings and caveats of the study: Significant though moderate, a shortening of TCRB CDR3s appeared in all four CD4+ subsets of Type 1 diabetes patients.

As every portion of the isolated RNA was reverse transcribed, the sequencing read expressed TCRB transcripts. Sequencing used immunoSEQ multiplex PCR; TCRdb keeps in-frame clones, though not all of them. The sample records 640,000 or so clones, around 15% being singletons. V was shortened by 4 bases and J by 4 bases, with 17 bases between the two germline ends. The CDR3 runs to 15 residues. Germline V gives CDR1 SGHAT, CDR2 FQNNGV. The sample taken for sequencing was naive CD4+ T cells from blood. The rearrangement joins TRBV11-2 to TRBJ2-7; D gene unclear. This receptor was obtained from a man aged 18 to 29 with type 1 diabetes. The DNA of the CDR3 is TGTGCCAGCAGCTACCCCCGGCGGCCACAATACGAGCAGTACTTC. Its translation is CASSYPRRPQYEQYF.